The TCR beta chain under discussion was sequenced for a study of PD-L1 blockade in urothelial cancer. This clone turned up a few times. Each PCR reaction had synthetic TCR analog templates spiked into it. Sequencing used immunoSEQ multiplex PCR; TCRdb keeps in-frame clones, though not all of them. The data show about 44,000 clones, roughly 86% seen once. Sequencing used PBMCs, obtained around atezolizumab (anti-PD-L1) treatment. The sequence was obtained from a man in his sixties or seventies with urothelial cancer.

The CDR3 region is CASSEAWDKGSNEAFF. CDR3 sequence (DNA): TGTGCCAGCAGTGAAGCATGGGACAAGGGCAGCAATGAAGCTTTCTTT. The chain joins TRBV6-1 to TRBJ1-1; D is possibly TRBD1 (6 bases). CDR3 length: 16 amino acids. Germline CDR1 MNHNS, CDR2 SASEGT. V lost 0 bases, J lost 7 bases, and 18 bases lay in between.